The 26 T cell receptor beta chains below all came from one sample that was sequenced in a study of blood T cell repertoires in COVID-19. Libraries were prepared by immunoSEQ multiplex PCR; TCRdb keeps only in-frame clonotypes and omits some of them. In the table there are approximately 89,000 clones, 70% to 80% of which are singletons. The sequencing sample was made of peripheral blood. Every receptor here comes from a man in his 70s with acute or convalescent COVID-19.

The chain uses TRBV6-5 and TRBJ1-5, with no clear D. V lost 10 bases and J 5 bases, leaving 21 bases between the germline ends. Per the germline V gene, CDR1 is MNHEY and CDR2 is SVGAGI. The CDR3 covers 15 residues. The CDR3 is CATKLGRGRHQPQHF. In DNA, the CDR3 is TGTGCCACCAAATTAGGGAGAGGAAGGCATCAGCCCCAGCATTTT.

The chain uses TRBV27 and TRBJ2-7; the D gene is possibly TRBD2 (5 bases). This CDR3 has 16 amino acids. Germline CDR1 is MNHEY and CDR2 is SMNVEV (reference sequence). Trimming stripped 0 bases from V and 2 bases from J, with 14 bases between. CDR3 in DNA: TGTGCCAGCAGTTTATCGGGCCGGGGTGCCACCTACGAGCAGTACTTC. It encodes CASSLSGRGATYEQYF.

In DNA form, the CDR3 reads TGCGCCACCGCTACAGGGGCCAGCACAGATACGCAGTATTTT. This codes for CATATGASTDTQYF. This rearrangement joins TRBV5-1 to TRBJ2-3, with 7 bases aligning to TRBD1. CDR3 length: 14 residues. The junction had 7 bases not matched to a gene; V was cut back by 9 bases and J by 0 bases. The germline V gene encodes CDR1 SGHRS and CDR2 YFSETQ.

This sequence joins TRBV30 and TRBJ2-7; unclear D gene. Trimming cost V 5 bases and J 6 bases, with 11 bases left between them. The CDR3 loop spans 11 amino acids. Germline-derived CDR1 and CDR2 are GTSNPN and SVGIG (reference sequence). The CDR3 protein is CAWARLGEQYF. DNA for the CDR3: TGTGCCTGGGCCAGACTGGGCGAGCAGTACTTC.

This clone has just a few counts. This chain uses TRBV30 with TRBJ2-7; no reliable D call. The CDR3 has 11 amino acids. CDR1 and CDR2 from the germline V gene are GTSNPN and SVGIG (reference sequence). The ends were cut back, 0 bases at V and 5 bases at J, with 5 bases in the middle. The CDR3 region has the DNA TGTGCCTGGAGTGTACTGGACGAGCAGTACTTC. Translated: CAWSVLDEQYF.

The chain links TRBV27 to TRBJ1-2, with 12 bases lining up with TRBD1. Losses at the gene ends were 4 bases for V and 8 bases for J; bases not matched to a gene: 8. CDR3 length: 15 amino acids. The germline V gene encodes CDR1 MNHEY and CDR2 SMNVEV (reference sequence). DNA for the CDR3: TGTGCCAGCAGTTCCCCGGGACAGGGGGCAATAGGCTACACCTTC. Protein product: CASSSPGQGAIGYTF.

V gene TRBV11-2 combines with J gene TRBJ1-4; possible D gene TRBD1, 5 bases. The length of the CDR3 is 17 residues. Germline V gene data show CDR1 as SGHAT and CDR2 as FQNNGV. V shed 3 bases and J shed 9 bases, with 23 bases lying between them. CDR3 loop: CASSFPPAGVGPKKLFF. The CDR3 nucleotides are TGTGCCAGCAGCTTCCCTCCGGCGGGGGTGGGCCCGAAAAAACTGTTTTTT.

For this clone: Other DNA sequences in the same sample also yield this CDR3. The chain combines TRBV5-1 with TRBJ1-3, with D tentatively TRBD1 (5 bases). Germline CDR1 SGHRS, CDR2 YFSETQ. Trimming took 0 bases from V and 3 from J, leaving 13 bases between them. The length of the CDR3 is 16 residues. CDR3 nucleotide sequence: TGCGCCAGCAGCTTGGGGGCAGGGATTAGTGGAAACACCATATATTTT. Protein product: CASSLGAGISGNTIYF.

This chain links TRBV19 with TRBJ2-2, with 7 bases identical to TRBD2. Germline V gene data show CDR1 as LNHDA and CDR2 as SQIVND (reference sequence). Trimming removed 11 bases from V and 6 bases from J; junction bases left unmatched: 6. The CDR3 is 12 residues long. The CDR3 region has the DNA TGTGCCGGGGGAGGGATCCCCGGGGAGCTGTTTTTT. Encoded protein: CAGGGIPGELFF.

The V gene is TRBV18, the J gene TRBJ1-4, with D unclear. This CDR3 region has 15 residues. The germline gives CDR1 KGHSH, CDR2 LQKENI. Trimming took off 6 bases at V and 3 bases at J, with 14 bases between the two ends. This chain's CDR3 is CASSRDLGPNEKLFF. CDR3 nucleotides: TGTGCCAGCTCCCGGGATCTGGGCCCTAATGAAAAACTGTTTTTT.

V and J are TRBV7-8 and TRBJ2-7, with TRBD1 as a possible D gene (5 bases). The germline V gene encodes CDR1 SGHVS and CDR2 FQNEAQ. V was shortened by 1 base and J by 6 bases, with 10 bases between the two germline ends. The CDR3 has 13 residues. Here the CDR3 reads CASSLGQIGEQYF. In DNA form, the CDR3 reads TGTGCCAGCAGCTTAGGACAGATCGGCGAGCAGTACTTC.

The rearrangement joins TRBV7-8 to TRBJ2-7, with D possibly matching TRBD2 (7 bases). There are 16 residues in the CDR3. Germline V gene sequence: CDR1 SGHVS, CDR2 FQNEAQ. V was cut by 8 bases and J by 0 bases, with 20 bases left in between. The chain's CDR3 is CASGLLGGPSSYEQYF. The DNA of the CDR3 is TGTGCCAGCGGCCTCCTCGGGGGGCCGAGCTCCTACGAGCAGTACTTC.

V and J are TRBV5-1 and TRBJ2-7, with 12 bases lining up with TRBD1. The CDR3 is 15 amino acids. The V and J ends lost 4 bases and 7 bases, in that order; junction bases with no gene match: 9. Germline assignment: CDR1 SGHRS and CDR2 YFSETQ. The CDR3 DNA reads as TGCGCCAGCAGCCCCACCGGGACAGGGGGCGGTGAGCAGTACTTC. Translation gives CASSPTGTGGGEQYF.

Here the CDR3 DNA reads TGTGCCAACCAACTAGAGAGATATAATGAAAAACTGTTTTTT. Protein sequence: CANQLERYNEKLFF. This chain joins TRBV2 and TRBJ1-4; D not certain. From germline, CDR1 is SNHLY and CDR2 FYNNEI. The CDR3 runs to 14 residues. V lost 10 bases and J 4 bases, leaving 16 bases between the germline ends.

This rearrangement joins TRBV4-1 to TRBJ2-1; the D gene is possibly TRBD1 (5 bases). The CDR3 loop spans 15 amino acids. Germline V CDR1 and CDR2: MGHRA, YSYEKL. V lost 1 base and J lost 9, with 16 bases in between. The CDR3 DNA reads as TGCGCCAGCAGCCAAGGGGGCAGGGTCGTTATTGAGCAGTTCTTC. This gives the protein CASSQGGRVVIEQFF.

The rearrangement joins TRBV18 to TRBJ2-1; D is perhaps TRBD1 (7 bases). Germline CDR1 and CDR2: KGHSH and LQKENI. This CDR3 comprises 15 residues. Deletions cut 3 bases from V and 15 bases from J, with 24 bases between. CDR3 sequence: CASSPLTGISLEGFF. CDR3 nucleotide sequence: TGTGCCAGCTCACCTCTGACAGGGATTAGCCTGGAGGGGTTCTTC.

The chain uses TRBV12-1 and TRBJ2-7; TRBD1 is the table's D call and was not checked against the DNA. TRBV12-1 is a documented pseudogene. The CDR3 contains 17 residues. The CDR3 DNA is TGTGCCAGCAGCTTTGAAACGGAGACAGGATTCGTTTACGAGCAGTACTTC. This translates into CASSFETETGFVYEQYF.

The CDR3, as DNA: TGTGCCACCAGTGATTGGCGGCGGGTTGGCGGGGAGCTGTTTTTT. Its translation: CATSDWRRVGGELFF. This chain connects TRBV24-1 to TRBJ2-2; possible D gene TRBD2, 5 bases. This CDR3 comprises 15 residues. With 2 bases removed from V and 7 bases from J, the gap between germline ends came to 13 bases. CDR1 and CDR2 from the germline V gene are KGHDR and SFDVKD.

This clone was counted a few times. This chain links TRBV5-4 with TRBJ1-3; D not resolved. Trimming cost V 4 bases and J 3 bases, with 8 bases left between them. The CDR3 spans 13 residues. The germline V gene encodes CDR1 SGHNT and CDR2 YYREEE (reference sequence). CDR3 protein: CASSPRSGNTIYF. As DNA, the CDR3 is TGTGCCAGCAGCCCCCGGAGTGGAAACACCATATATTTT.

The V gene is TRBV4-2, the J gene TRBJ2-1; 10 nucleotides match TRBD2. In germline, CDR1 is LGHNA, CDR2 YNFKEQ. This CDR3 comprises 15 residues. V lost 2 bases, J lost 2 bases, and 0 bases stayed unmatched. The CDR3 is CASSQLAGAYNEQFF. The CDR3 DNA reads as TGTGCCAGCAGCCAACTAGCGGGAGCCTACAATGAGCAGTTCTTC.

The V call is TRBV19, the J call TRBJ2-7; no definite D call. The CDR3 consists of 12 residues. Germline CDR1 is LNHDA and CDR2 is SQIVND (reference sequence). The V and J ends lost 3 bases and 0 bases respectively, with 3 bases between them. The CDR3: CASSMSSYEQYF. CDR3 nucleotide sequence: TGTGCCAGTAGTATGAGCTCCTACGAGCAGTACTTC.

V is TRBV6-5 and J is TRBJ2-1; 9 bases are shared with TRBD2. The germline CDR1 and CDR2 sequences are MNHEY and SVGAGI. Trimming cost V 0 bases and J 3 bases; bases outside gene matches: 0. The CDR3 is 15 residues long. This chain's CDR3 is CASSYSSGSYNEQFF. CDR3 nucleotides: TGTGCCAGCAGTTACTCTAGCGGGAGCTACAATGAGCAGTTCTTC.

This clone was observed once. J is TRBJ2-1 and V is TRBV28; D gene uncertain. The V gene lost 2 bases and the J gene lost 0 bases, with 14 bases spanning the gap. Looked up from germline, CDR1 is MDHEN and CDR2 is SYDVKM. The CDR3 consists of 17 residues. CDR3 bases: TGTGCCAGCAGTTTACCGCCCTCACTAAGCTCCTACAATGAGCAGTTCTTC. Protein product: CASSLPPSLSSYNEQFF.

The CDR3 sequence is CASSVDTSADTQYF. CDR3 nucleotide sequence: TGTGCCAGCAGCGTAGACACTAGCGCAGATACGCAGTATTTT. V is TRBV9 and J is TRBJ2-3, with TRBD2 identical over 7 bases. This CDR3 region has 14 residues. V trimming: 0 bases; J trimming: 4 bases; junction bases outside the gene matches: 2. CDR1 SGDLS and CDR2 YYNGEE come from the germline V gene.

The V call is TRBV2, the J call TRBJ1-5; no clear D. The CDR3 loop spans 17 amino acids. Germline V gives CDR1 SNHLY, CDR2 FYNNEI. Trimming stripped 0 bases from V and 5 bases from J, with 17 bases between. The CDR3 DNA reads TGTGCCAGCAGTGAAGCGCGGGGATCTTCGGGAGATCAGCCCCAGCATTTT. This gives the protein CASSEARGSSGDQPQHF.

The chain recombines TRBV12-3 or TRBV12-4 with TRBJ1-2; D remains ambiguous. The V and J ends lost 1 base and 5 bases respectively, with 8 bases between them. The CDR3 runs 13 residues. This chain's CDR3 is CASSLVSEYGYTF. Here the CDR3 DNA reads TGTGCCAGCAGTTTAGTATCCGAGTATGGCTACACCTTC.